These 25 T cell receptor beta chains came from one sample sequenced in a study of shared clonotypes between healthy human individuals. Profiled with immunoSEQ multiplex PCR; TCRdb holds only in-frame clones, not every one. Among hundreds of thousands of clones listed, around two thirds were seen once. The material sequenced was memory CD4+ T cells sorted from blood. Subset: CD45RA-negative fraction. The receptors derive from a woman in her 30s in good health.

The CDR3 protein is CASSGLDRSSYEQYF. The CDR3 DNA is TGCGCCAGCAGCGGATTAGACAGGAGTTCCTACGAGCAGTACTTC. The V gene is TRBV5-1, the J gene TRBJ2-7; a weak D match, TRBD1 (6 bases). Per the germline V gene, CDR1 is SGHRS and CDR2 is YFSETQ. The CDR3 runs to 15 residues. Trimming took 4 bases from V and 1 from J, leaving 15 bases between them.

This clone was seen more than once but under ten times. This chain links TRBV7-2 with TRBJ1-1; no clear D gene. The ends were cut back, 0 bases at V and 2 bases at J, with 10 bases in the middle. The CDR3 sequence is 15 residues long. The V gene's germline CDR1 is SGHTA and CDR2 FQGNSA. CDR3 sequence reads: CASSLAAGQNTEAFF. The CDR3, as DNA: TGTGCCAGCAGCTTAGCGGCAGGCCAAAACACTGAAGCTTTCTTT.

CDR3 region: CASSPSGTSSYEQYF. The CDR3 DNA reads TGTGCCAGCTCACCTAGCGGAACTTCATCCTACGAGCAGTACTTC. The chain links TRBV18 to TRBJ2-7; a weak D match, TRBD2 (6 bases). Germline values: CDR1 KGHSH, CDR2 LQKENI. V was cut by 3 bases and J by 1 base, with 13 bases left in between. The CDR3 has 15 amino acids.

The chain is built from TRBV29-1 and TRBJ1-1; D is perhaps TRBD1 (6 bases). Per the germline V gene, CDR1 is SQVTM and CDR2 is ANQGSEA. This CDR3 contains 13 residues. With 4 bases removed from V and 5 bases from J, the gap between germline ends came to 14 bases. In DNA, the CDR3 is TGCAGCGTTGCTCGGGGGCAGACAACTGAAGCTTTCTTT. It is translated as CSVARGQTTEAFF.

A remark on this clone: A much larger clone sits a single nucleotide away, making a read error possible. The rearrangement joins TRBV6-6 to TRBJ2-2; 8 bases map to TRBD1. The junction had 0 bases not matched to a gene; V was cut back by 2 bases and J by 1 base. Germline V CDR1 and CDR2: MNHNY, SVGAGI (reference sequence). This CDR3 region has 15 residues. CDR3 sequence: CASSYGTGNTGELFF. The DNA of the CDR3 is TGTGCCAGCAGTTACGGGACAGGGAACACCGGGGAGCTGTTTTTT.

The CDR3: CASTVGGRKETQYF. The CDR3 DNA reads TGTGCCAGCACCGTTGGCGGGAGAAAAGAGACCCAGTACTTC. The chain combines TRBV7-2 with TRBJ2-5, with 7 bases fitting TRBD2. Germline-derived CDR1 and CDR2 are SGHTA and FQGNSA. The CDR3 is 14 residues long. J lost 3 bases, V lost 7 bases, and 8 bases had no gene match.

The CDR3 is CASSGPLAGVRRSYNEQFF. As DNA, the CDR3 is TGTGCCAGCAGCGGGCCACTAGCGGGAGTAAGGAGATCCTACAATGAGCAGTTCTTC. The chain uses TRBV5-8 and TRBJ2-1, with 11 bases identical to TRBD2. The J segment lost 1 base and the V segment lost 4 bases, leaving 13 bases of the junction unmatched. The germline V gene has CDR1 SGHTS and CDR2 YDEGEE. This CDR3 spans 19 amino acids.

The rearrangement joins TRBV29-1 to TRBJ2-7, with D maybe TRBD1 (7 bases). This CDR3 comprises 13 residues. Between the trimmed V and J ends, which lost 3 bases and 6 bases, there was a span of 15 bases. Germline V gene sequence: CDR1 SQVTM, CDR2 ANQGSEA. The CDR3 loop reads CSVEGQGGTEQYF. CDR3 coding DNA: TGCAGCGTTGAGGGCCAGGGGGGAACCGAGCAGTACTTC.

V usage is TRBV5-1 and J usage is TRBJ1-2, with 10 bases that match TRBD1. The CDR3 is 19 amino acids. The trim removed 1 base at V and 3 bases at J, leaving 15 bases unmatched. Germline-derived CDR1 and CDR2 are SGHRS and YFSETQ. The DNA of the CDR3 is TGCGCCAGCAGCTTGAAGCACGATAGGACAGGGGGTGTTCACTATGGCTACACCTTC. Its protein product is CASSLKHDRTGGVHYGYTF.

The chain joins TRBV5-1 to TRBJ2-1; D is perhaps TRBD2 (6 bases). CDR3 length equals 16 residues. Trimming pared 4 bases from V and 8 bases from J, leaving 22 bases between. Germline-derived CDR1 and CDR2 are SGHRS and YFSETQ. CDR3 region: CASSPEGSLYMYEQFF. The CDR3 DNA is TGCGCCAGCAGCCCGGAGGGGAGTCTTTATATGTATGAGCAGTTCTTC.

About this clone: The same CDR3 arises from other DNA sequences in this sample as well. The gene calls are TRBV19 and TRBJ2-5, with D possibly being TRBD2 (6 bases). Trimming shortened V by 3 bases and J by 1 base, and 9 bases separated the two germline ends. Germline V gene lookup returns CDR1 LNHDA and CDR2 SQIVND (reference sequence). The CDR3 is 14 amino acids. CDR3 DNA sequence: TGTGCCAGTAGTATGGGAGGTATCCAAGAGACCCAGTACTTC. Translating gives CASSMGGIQETQYF. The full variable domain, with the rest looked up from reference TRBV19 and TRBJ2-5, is DGGITQSPKYLFRKEGQNVTLSCEQNLNHDAMYWYRQDPGQGLRLIYYSQIVNDFQKGDIAEGYSVSREKKESFPLTVTSAQKNPTAFYLCASSMGGIQETQYFGPGTRLLVL.

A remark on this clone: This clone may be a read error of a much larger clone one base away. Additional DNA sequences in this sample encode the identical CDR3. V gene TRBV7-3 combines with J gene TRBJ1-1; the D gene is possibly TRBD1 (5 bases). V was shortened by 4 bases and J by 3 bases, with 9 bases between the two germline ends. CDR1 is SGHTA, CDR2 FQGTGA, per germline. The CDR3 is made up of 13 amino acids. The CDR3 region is CASSSQADTEAFF. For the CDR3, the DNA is TGTGCCAGCAGCTCACAGGCAGACACTGAAGCTTTCTTT.

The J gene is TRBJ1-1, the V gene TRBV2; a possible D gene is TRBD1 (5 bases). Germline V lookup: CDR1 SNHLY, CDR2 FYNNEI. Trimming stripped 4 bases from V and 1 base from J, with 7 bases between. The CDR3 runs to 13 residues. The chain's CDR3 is CASSGGANTEAFF. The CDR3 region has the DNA TGTGCCAGCAGTGGAGGGGCGAACACTGAAGCTTTCTTT. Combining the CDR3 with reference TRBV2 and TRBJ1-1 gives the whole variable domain EPEVTQTPSHQVTQMGQEVILRCVPISNHLYFYWYRQILGQKVEFLVSFYNNEISEKSEIFDDQFSVERPDGSNFTLKIRSTKLEDSAMYFCASSGGANTEAFFGQGTRLTVV.

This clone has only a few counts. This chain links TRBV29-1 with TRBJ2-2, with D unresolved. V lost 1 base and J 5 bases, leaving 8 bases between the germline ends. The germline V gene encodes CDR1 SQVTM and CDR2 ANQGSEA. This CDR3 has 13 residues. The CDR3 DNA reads TGCAGCGTTGAAGGGTGGGGTACCGGGGAGCTGTTTTTT. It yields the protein CSVEGWGTGELFF.

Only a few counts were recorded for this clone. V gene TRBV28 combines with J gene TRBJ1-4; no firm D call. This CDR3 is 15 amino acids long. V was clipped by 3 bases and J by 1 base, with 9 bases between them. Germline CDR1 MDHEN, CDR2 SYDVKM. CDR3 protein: CASSFRDGTNEKLFF. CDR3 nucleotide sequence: TGTGCCAGCAGTTTTAGAGACGGAACTAATGAAAAACTGTTTTTT.

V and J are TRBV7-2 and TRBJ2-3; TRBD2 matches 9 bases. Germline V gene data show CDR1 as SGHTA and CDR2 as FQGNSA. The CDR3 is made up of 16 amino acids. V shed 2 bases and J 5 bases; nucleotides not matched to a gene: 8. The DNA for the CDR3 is TGTGCCAGCAGCTTAAGTAGCGGGAGTTCTGTAGATACGCAGTATTTT. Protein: CASSLSSGSSVDTQYF.

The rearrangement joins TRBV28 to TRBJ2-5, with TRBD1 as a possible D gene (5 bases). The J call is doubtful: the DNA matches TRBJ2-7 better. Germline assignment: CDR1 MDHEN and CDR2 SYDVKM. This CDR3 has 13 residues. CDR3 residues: CASSARVPYEQYF. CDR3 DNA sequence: TGTGCCAGCAGTGCCAGGGTCCCCTACGAGCAGTACTTC.

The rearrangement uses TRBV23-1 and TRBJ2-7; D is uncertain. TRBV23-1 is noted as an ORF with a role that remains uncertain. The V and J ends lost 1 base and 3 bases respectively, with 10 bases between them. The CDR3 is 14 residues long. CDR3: CASSQYDTGYEQYF. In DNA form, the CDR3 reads TGCGCCAGCAGTCAATATGACACTGGCTACGAGCAGTACTTC.

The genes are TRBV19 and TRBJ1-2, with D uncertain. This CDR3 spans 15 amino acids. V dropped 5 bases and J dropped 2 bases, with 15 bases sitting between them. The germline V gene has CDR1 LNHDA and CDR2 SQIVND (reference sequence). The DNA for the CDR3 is TGTGCCAGTAGTGTCCCCTTACGACCCAACTATGGCTACACCTTC. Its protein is CASSVPLRPNYGYTF.

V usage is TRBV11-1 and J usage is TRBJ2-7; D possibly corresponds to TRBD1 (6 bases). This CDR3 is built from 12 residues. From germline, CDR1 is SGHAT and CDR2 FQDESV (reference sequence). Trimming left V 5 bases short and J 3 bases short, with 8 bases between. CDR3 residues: CASSQQGYEQYF. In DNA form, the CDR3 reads TGTGCCAGCAGCCAACAGGGCTACGAGCAGTACTTC.

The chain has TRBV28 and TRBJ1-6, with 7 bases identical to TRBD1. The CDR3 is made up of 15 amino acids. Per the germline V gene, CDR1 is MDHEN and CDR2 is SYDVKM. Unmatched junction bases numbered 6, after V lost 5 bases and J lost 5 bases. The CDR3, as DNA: TGTGCCAGCAGTAGATTACAGGGGAATAATTCACCCCTCCACTTT. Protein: CASSRLQGNNSPLHF.

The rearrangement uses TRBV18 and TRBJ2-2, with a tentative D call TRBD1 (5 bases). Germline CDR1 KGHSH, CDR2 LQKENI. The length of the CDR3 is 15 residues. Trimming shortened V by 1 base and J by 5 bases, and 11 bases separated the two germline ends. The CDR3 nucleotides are TGTGCCAGCTCACCACAGAAGGGGCGTACCGGGGAGCTGTTTTTT. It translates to CASSPQKGRTGELFF.

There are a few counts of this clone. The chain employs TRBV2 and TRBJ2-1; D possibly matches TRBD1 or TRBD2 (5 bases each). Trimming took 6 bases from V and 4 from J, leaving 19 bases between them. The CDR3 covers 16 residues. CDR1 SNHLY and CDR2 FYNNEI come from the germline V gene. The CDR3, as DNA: TGTGCCAGCAGCCCCTGGGGACGGGGTGGGTACAATGAGCAGTTCTTC. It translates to CASSPWGRGGYNEQFF.

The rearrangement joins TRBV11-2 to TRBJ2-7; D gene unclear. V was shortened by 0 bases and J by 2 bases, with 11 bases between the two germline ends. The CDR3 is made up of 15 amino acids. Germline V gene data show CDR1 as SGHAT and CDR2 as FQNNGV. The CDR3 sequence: CASSLDPLLAYEQYF. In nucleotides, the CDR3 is TGTGCCAGCAGCTTAGACCCGCTCCTCGCCTACGAGCAGTACTTC.

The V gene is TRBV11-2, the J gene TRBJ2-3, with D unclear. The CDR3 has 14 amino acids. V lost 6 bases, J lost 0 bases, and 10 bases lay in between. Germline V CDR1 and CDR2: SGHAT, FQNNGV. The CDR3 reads CASRPPGSTDTQYF. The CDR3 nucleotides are TGTGCCAGCAGGCCCCCTGGGAGCACAGATACGCAGTATTTT.